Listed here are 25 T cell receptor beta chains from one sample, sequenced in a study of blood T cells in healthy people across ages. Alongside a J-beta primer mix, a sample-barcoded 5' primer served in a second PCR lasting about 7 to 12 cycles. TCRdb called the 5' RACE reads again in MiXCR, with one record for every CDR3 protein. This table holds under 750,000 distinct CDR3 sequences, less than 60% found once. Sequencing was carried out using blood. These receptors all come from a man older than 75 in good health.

As DNA, the CDR3 is TGTGCCAGCAGCCGGACAGGCCGGAATGAAAAACTGTTTTTT. Its protein product is CASSRTGRNEKLFF. This chain connects TRBV11-2 to TRBJ1-4; 7 bases line up with TRBD1. Germline assignment: CDR1 SGHAT and CDR2 FQNNGV. The V and J ends lost 5 bases and 5 bases, in that order; junction bases with no gene match: 5. CDR3 size: 14 residues. The complete variable domain, with remaining parts taken from reference TRBV11-2 and TRBJ1-4, reads EAGVAQSPRYKIIEKRQSVAFWCNPISGHATLYWYQQILGQGPKLLIQFQNNGVVDDSQLPKDRFSAERLKGVDSTLKIQPAKLEDSAVYLCASSRTGRNEKLFFGSGTQLSVL.

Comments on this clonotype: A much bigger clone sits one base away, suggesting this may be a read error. The CDR3 nucleotides read TGTGCCAGCAGCTTAGTACTAGCGGACTTGAATGAGCAGTACTTC. Protein sequence: CASSLVLADLNEQYF. V is TRBV7-9 and J is TRBJ2-5; the match to TRBD2 covers 8 bases. The CDR3 extends over 15 amino acids. V lost 1 base and J lost 11; bases outside the gene matches: 12. Germline lookup yields CDR1 SEHNR and CDR2 FQNEAQ (reference sequence). Filled out from reference TRBV7-9 and TRBJ2-5, the complete variable domain reads DTGVSQNPRHKITKRGQNVTFRCDPISEHNRLYWYRQTLGQGPEFLTYFQNEAQLEKSRLLSDRFSAERPKGSFSTLEIQRTEQGDSAMYLCASSLVLADLNEQYFGPGTRLLVL.

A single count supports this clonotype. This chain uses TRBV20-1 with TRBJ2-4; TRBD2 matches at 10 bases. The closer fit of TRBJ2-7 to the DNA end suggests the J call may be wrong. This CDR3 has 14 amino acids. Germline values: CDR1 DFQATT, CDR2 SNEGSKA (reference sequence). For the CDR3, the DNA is TGCAGTGCTGTCTACCTAGCGGGAGTCTCCGAGCAGTACTTC. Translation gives CSAVYLAGVSEQYF.

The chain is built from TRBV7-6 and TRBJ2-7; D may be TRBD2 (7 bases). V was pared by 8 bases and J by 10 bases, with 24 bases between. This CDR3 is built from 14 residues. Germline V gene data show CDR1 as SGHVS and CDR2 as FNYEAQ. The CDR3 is CASGRGGDKESQYF. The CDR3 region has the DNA TGTGCCAGCGGACGCGGGGGCGATAAAGAGTCCCAGTACTTC.

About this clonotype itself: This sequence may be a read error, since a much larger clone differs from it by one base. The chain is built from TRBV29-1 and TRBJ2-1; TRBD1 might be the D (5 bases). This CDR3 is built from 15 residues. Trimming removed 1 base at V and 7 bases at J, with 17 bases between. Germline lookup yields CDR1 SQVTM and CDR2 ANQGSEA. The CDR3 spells CSVEGWGGIGNEQFF. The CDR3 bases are TGCAGCGTTGAAGGCTGGGGCGGAATTGGGAATGAGCAGTTCTTC.

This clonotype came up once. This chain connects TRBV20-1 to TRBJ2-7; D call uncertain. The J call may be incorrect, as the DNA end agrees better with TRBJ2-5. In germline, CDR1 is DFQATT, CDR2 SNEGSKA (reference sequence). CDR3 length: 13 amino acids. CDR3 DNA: TGCAGTGCTAGCTGGCTAGTAGGAGAGACCCAGTACTTC. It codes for CSASWLVGETQYF.

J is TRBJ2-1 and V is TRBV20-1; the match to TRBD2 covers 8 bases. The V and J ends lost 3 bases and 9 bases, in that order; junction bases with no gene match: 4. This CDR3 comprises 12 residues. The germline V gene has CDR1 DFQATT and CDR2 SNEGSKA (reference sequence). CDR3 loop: CSARGLEAEQFF. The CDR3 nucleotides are TGCAGTGCTAGGGGACTAGAAGCTGAGCAGTTCTTC.

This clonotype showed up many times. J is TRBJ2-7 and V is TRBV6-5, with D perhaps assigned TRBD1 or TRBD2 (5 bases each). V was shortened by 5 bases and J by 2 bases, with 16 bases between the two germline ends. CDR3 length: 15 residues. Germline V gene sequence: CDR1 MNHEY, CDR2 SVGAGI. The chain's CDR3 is CASSPRFRDAYEQYF. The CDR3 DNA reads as TGTGCCAGCAGTCCCCGATTCCGGGACGCCTACGAGCAGTACTTC.

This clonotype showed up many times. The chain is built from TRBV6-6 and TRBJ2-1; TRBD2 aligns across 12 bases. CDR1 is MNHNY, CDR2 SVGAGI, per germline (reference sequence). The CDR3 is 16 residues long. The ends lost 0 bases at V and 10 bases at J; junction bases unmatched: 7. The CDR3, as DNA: TGTGCCAGCAGTTACTCGACGACTAGCGGGAGATACGAGCAGTTCTTC. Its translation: CASSYSTTSGRYEQFF.

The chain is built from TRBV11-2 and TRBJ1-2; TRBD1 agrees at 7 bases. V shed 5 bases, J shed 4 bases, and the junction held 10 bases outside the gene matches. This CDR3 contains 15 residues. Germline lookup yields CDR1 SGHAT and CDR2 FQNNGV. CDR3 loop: CASSPTDRTSYGYTF. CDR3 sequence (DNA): TGTGCCAGCAGCCCAACGGACAGGACCAGCTATGGCTACACCTTC.

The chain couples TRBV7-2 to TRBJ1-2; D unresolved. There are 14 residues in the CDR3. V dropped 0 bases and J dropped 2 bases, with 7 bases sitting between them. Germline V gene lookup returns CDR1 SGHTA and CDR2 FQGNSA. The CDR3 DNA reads TGTGCCAGCAGCTTAGCGTCGCAGAACTATGGCTACACCTTC. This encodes CASSLASQNYGYTF. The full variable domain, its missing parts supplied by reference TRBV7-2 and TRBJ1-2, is GAGVSQSPSNKVTEKGKDVELRCDPISGHTALYWYRQSLGQGLEFLIYFQGNSAPDKSGLPSDRFSAERTGGSVSTLTIQRTQQEDSAVYLCASSLASQNYGYTFGSGTRLTVV.

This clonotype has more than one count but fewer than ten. CDR3 protein: CASSSSFSVPRGSEQYF. The CDR3 DNA follows: TGTGCCAGCAGCTCCTCCTTTAGCGTCCCGAGGGGGTCCGAGCAGTACTTC. This chain connects TRBV7-9 to TRBJ2-7; D might be TRBD1 (6 bases). Trimming pared 4 bases from V and 6 bases from J, leaving 25 bases between. The germline gives CDR1 SEHNR, CDR2 FQNEAQ (reference sequence). CDR3 length equals 17 residues.

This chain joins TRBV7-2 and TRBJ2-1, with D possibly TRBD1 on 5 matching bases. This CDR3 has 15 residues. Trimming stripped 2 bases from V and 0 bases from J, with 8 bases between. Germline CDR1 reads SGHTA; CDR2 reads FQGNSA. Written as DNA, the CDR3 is TGTGCCAGCAGCTTACTTGGGGCCTCCTACAATGAGCAGTTCTTC. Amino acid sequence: CASSLLGASYNEQFF.

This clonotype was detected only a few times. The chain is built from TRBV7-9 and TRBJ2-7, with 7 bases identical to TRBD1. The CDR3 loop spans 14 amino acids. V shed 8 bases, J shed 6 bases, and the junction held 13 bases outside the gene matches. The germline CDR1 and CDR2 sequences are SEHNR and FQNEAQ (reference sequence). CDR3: CASRKNRDSSEQYF. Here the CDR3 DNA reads TGTGCCAGCCGAAAGAACCGGGACAGCTCCGAGCAGTACTTC. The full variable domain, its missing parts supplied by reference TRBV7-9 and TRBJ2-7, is DTGVSQNPRHKITKRGQNVTFRCDPISEHNRLYWYRQTLGQGPEFLTYFQNEAQLEKSRLLSDRFSAERPKGSFSTLEIQRTEQGDSAMYLCASRKNRDSSEQYFGPGTRLTVT.

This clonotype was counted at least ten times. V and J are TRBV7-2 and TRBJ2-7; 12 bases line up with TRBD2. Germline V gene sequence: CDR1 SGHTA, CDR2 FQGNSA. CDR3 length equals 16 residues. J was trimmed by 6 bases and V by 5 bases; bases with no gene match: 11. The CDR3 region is CASSLSGGLAGLEQYF. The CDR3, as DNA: TGTGCCAGCAGCCTGTCCGGGGGACTAGCGGGCCTCGAGCAGTACTTC.

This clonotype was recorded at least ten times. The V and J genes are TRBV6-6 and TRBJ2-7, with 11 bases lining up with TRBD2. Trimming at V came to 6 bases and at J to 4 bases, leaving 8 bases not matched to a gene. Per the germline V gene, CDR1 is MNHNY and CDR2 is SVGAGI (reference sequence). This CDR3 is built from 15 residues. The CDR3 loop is CASRLPSGRIYEQYF. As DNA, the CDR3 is TGTGCCAGCAGACTACCTAGCGGGAGGATTTACGAGCAGTACTTC.

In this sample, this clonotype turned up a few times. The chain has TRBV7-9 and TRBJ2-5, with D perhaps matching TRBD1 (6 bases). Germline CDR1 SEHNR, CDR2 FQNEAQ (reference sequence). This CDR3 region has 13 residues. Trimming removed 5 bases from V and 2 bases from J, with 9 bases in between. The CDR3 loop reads CASSRRGQETQYF. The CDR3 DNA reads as TGTGCCAGCAGCCGTAGGGGGCAAGAGACCCAGTACTTC.

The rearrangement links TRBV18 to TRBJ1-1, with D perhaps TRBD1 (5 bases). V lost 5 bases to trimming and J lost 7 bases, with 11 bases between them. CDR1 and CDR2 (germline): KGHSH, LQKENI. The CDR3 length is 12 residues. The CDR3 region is CASSSGGGEAFF. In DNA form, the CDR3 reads TGTGCCAGCTCATCCGGCGGGGGTGAAGCTTTCTTT.

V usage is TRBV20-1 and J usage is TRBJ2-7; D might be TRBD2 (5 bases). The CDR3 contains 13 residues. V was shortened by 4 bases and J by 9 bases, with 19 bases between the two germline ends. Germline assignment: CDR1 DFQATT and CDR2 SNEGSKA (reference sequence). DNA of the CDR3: TGCAGTGCTAATCCGGGGTCGGACCTCTCGCAGTACTTC. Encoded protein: CSANPGSDLSQYF.

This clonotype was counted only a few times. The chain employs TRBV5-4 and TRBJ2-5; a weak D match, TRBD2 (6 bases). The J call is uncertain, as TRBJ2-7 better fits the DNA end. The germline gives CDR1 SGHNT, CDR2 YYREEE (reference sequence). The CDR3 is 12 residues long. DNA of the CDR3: TGTGCCAGCAGCCGCGGGGTAGCCGAGCAGTACTTC. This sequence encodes CASSRGVAEQYF.

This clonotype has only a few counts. The CDR3 protein is CSVVPGQNYFSSYNEQFF. CDR3 sequence (DNA): TGCAGCGTTGTGCCGGGACAGAACTACTTCAGCTCCTACAATGAGCAGTTCTTC. The chain is built from TRBV29-1 and TRBJ2-1; 7 nucleotides match TRBD1. CDR1 SQVTM and CDR2 ANQGSEA come from the germline V gene. The CDR3 has 18 residues. V shed 4 bases, J shed 0 bases, and the junction held 15 bases outside the gene matches.

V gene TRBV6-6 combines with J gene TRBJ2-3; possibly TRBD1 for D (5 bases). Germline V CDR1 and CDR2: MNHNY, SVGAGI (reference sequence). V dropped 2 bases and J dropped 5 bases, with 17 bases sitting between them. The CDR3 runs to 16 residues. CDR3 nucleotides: TGTGCCAGCAGTTACCCACAAAAAGGGGCTGGAGATACGCAGTATTTT. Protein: CASSYPQKGAGDTQYF.

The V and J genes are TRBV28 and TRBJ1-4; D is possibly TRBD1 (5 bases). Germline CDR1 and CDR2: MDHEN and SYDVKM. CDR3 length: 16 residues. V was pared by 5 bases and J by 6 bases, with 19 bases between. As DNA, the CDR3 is TGTGCCAGCAGTGATCTGGGGCAGTTACCCTATGAAAAACTGTTTTTT. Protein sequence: CASSDLGQLPYEKLFF.

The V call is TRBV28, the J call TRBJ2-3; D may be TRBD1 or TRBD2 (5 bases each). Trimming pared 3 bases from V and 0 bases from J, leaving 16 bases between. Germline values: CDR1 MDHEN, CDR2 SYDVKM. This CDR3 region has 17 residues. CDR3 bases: TGTGCCAGCAGTTTCGGATCCCCGGGACCTAGCACAGATACGCAGTATTTT. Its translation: CASSFGSPGPSTDTQYF. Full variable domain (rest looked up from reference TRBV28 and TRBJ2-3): DVKVTQSSRYLVKRTGEKVFLECVQDMDHENMFWYRQDPGLGLRLIYFSYDVKMKEKGDIPEGYSVSREKKERFSLILESASTNQTSMYLCASSFGSPGPSTDTQYFGPGTRLTVL.

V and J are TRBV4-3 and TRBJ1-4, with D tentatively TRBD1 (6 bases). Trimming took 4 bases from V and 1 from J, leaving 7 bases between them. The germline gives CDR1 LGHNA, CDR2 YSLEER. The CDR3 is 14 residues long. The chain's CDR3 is CASSRRGTNEKLFF. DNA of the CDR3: TGCGCCAGCAGCCGCAGGGGAACTAATGAAAAACTGTTTTTT.